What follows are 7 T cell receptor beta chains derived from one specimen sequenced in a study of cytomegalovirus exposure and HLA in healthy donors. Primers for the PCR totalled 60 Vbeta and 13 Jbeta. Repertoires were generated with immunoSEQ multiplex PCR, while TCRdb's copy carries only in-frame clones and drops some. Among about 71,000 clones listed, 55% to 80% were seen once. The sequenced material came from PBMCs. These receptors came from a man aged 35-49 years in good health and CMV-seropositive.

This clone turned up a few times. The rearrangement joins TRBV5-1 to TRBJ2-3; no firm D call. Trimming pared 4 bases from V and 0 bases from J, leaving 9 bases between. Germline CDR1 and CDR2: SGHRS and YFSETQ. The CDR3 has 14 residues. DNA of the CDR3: TGCGCCAGCAGCCCCACAGCTAGCACAGATACGCAGTATTTT. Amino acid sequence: CASSPTASTDTQYF.

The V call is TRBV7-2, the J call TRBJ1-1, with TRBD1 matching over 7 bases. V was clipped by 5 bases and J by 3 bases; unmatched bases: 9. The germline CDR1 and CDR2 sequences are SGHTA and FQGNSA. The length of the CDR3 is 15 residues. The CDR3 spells CASSLRQGWDTEAFF. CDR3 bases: TGTGCCAGCAGCCTAAGACAGGGCTGGGACACTGAAGCTTTCTTT.

The CDR3 bases are TGTGCCAGTAGTTCAAGACTAGCGGGACAAGAGACCCAGTACTTC. It is translated as CASSSRLAGQETQYF. The chain has TRBV19 and TRBJ2-5; the match to TRBD2 covers 11 bases. The germline V gene has CDR1 LNHDA and CDR2 SQIVND (reference sequence). CDR3 size: 15 residues. After removal of 5 bases from V and 2 bases from J, the junction contained 4 bases not matched to a gene.

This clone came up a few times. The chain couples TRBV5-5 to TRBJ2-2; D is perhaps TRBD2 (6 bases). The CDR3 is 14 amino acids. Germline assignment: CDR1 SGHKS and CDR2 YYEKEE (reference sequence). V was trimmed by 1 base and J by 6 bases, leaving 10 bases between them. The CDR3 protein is CASSLIGGAGELFF. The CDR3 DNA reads TGTGCCAGCAGCTTGATCGGGGGAGCCGGGGAGCTGTTTTTT.

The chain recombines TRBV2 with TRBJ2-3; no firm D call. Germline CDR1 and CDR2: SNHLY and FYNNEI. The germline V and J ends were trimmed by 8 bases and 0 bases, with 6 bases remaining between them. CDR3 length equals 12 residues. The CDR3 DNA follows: TGTGCCAGCGCGGTTAGCACAGATACGCAGTATTTT. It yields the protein CASAVSTDTQYF.

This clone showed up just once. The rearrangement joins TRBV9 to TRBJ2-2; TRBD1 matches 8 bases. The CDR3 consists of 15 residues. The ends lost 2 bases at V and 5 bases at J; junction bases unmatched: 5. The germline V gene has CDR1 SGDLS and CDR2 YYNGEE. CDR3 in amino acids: CASSVQGAGTGELFF. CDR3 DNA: TGTGCCAGCAGCGTTCAGGGGGCGGGAACCGGGGAGCTGTTTTTT.

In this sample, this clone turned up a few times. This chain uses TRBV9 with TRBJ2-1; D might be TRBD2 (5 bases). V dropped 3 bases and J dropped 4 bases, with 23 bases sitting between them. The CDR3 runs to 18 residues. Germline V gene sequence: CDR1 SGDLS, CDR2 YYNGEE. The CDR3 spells CASSARALAALSYNEQFF. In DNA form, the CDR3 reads TGTGCCAGCAGCGCGAGGGCCCTGGCGGCGCTATCTTACAATGAGCAGTTCTTC.